This T cell receptor beta chain was recovered during a study of post-analysis software for immune sequencing data. Whole-study findings and limits: In patients, about five TRBV segments were more frequent than in controls, with TRBV5-6, TRBV5-1 and TRBV20-1 among them.

Many counts were recorded for this clonotype. What it binds is unknown. Unique-molecular-identifier-tagged TCR beta cDNA libraries were used. Via MiXCR, TCRdb re-called the PCR reads, giving one row per CDR3 protein. The table has 150,000 to 200,000 distinct CDR3 sequences, approximately 31% seen once; the top ten hold around 1.5%. The CDR3 is made up of 14 amino acids. The V end lost 6 bases, the J end lost 2 bases, and 14 bases lay between the germline ends. Germline V gives CDR1 MNHNY, CDR2 SVGAGI (reference sequence). Sequenced sample: blood. This TCR derives from a girl aged 10 to 17 with multiple sclerosis. This chain connects TRBV6-6 to TRBJ2-7; no reliable D call. This CDR3 reads CASRLGTTTYEQYF. CDR3 nucleotides: TGTGCCAGCAGGTTAGGTACAACTACCTACGAGCAGTACTTC.